The rows below give T cell receptor beta chains drawn from one sample of a study of control samples from healthy donors and cancer patients. Libraries were prepared by immunoSEQ multiplex PCR; TCRdb keeps only in-frame clonotypes and omits some of them. In the table there are about 12,000 clones, 90% to 95% of which are singletons. What was sequenced was PBMCs. The receptors shown here come from a man aged 80 or over with lung cancer. CDR3s include the opening cysteine and the closing phenylalanine or tryptophan. The D gene is left open where the match is weak. Size is stated for part of the rows, as once, few or many counts, or as a class when the clone is expanded.

D	V	J	size	CDR3	DNA
TRBD1	TRBV19	TRBJ1-1	-	CASKYRGGTGGTEAFF	TGTGCCAGTAAATATAGAGGGGGGACAGGGGGCACTGAAGCTTTCTTT
TRBD2	TRBV24-1	TRBJ2-1	once	CATSDLNFGGDNEQFF	TGTGCCACCAGTGACCTGAATTTCGGGGGGGATAATGAGCAGTTCTTC
TRBD1	TRBV19	TRBJ1-1	-	CASSIARTGPNTEAFF	TGTGCCAGTAGTATAGCCCGGACAGGGCCGAACACTGAAGCTTTCTTT
TRBD2	TRBV6-7	TRBJ2-2	-	CASRASGGTGELFF	TGTGCCAGCAGGGCCTCGGGAGGGACCGGGGAGCTGTTTTTT
-	TRBV4-2	TRBJ1-5	-	CASSFVTDSNQPQHF	TGTGCCAGCAGCTTCGTGACGGATAGCAATCAGCCCCAGCATTTT
-	TRBV12-3/TRBV12-4	TRBJ1-1	-	CASSFREGTEAFF	TGTGCCAGCAGTTTTAGGGAGGGAACTGAAGCTTTCTTT
-	TRBV10-2	TRBJ1-6	medium-sized	CASSVPLGEASSYNSPLHF	TGCGCCAGCAGTGTACCCCTAGGAGAGGCCAGCTCCTATAATTCACCCCTCCACTTT
-	TRBV19	TRBJ1-4	-	CASSSEDSHEKLFF	TGTGCCAGTAGTTCTGAAGACAGCCATGAAAAACTGTTTTTT
TRBD1	TRBV5-4	TRBJ1-3	few	CASRPRDRDVSNTIYF	TGTGCCAGCAGACCCCGGGACAGGGACGTTTCGAACACCATATATTTT
-	TRBV4-1	TRBJ2-3	once	CASSQEGPGAMGLPDTQYF	TGCGCCAGCAGCCAAGAAGGGCCGGGGGCGATGGGGCTTCCAGATACGCAGTATTTT
-	TRBV5-1	TRBJ1-1	-	CASSPGEGRNTEAFF	TGCGCCAGCAGCCCCGGAGAGGGTCGGAACACTGAAGCTTTCTTT
-	TRBV2	TRBJ1-2	-	CASSVRGLLGYTF	TGTGCCAGCAGTGTCCGGGGCCTCCTTGGCTACACCTTC
-	TRBV10-1	TRBJ2-6	-	CASNSGSGANVLTF	TGCGCCAGCAATTCGGGCTCTGGGGCCAACGTCCTGACTTTC
-	TRBV24-1	TRBJ2-3	-	CATSDPPGRGADTQYF	TGTGCCACCAGTGATCCCCCGGGGAGGGGGGCAGATACGCAGTATTTT
TRBD1	TRBV7-2	TRBJ2-3	-	CASSLEGARNTQYF	TGTGCCAGCAGCTTAGAGGGGGCGCGGAATACGCAGTATTTT
-	TRBV9	TRBJ2-5	-	CASSVSSGTRETQYF	TGTGCCAGCAGCGTTTCCTCCGGGACAAGAGAGACCCAGTACTTC
TRBD1	TRBV15	TRBJ1-6	-	CATSRETGANSPLHF	TGTGCCACCAGCAGAGAGACAGGGGCAAATTCACCCCTCCACTTT
TRBD1	TRBV6-5	TRBJ1-1	once	CASSYSNRGSPEAFF	TGTGCCAGCAGTTACTCGAACAGGGGTAGCCCTGAAGCTTTCTTT
TRBD1	TRBV4-1	TRBJ1-3	-	CASSQAIGQGRLYF	TGCGCCAGCAGCCAAGCAATTGGACAGGGGCGATTATATTTT
-	TRBV5-4	TRBJ1-6	-	CASSFPSDNSPLHF	TGTGCCAGCAGCTTTCCATCAGATAATTCACCCCTCCACTTT
-	TRBV5-6	TRBJ2-1	-	CASSSLEGRTYNEQFF	TGTGCCAGCAGCTCCTTGGAGGGTCGAACCTACAATGAGCAGTTCTTC
-	TRBV5-1	TRBJ1-1	-	CASSLDTEAFF	TGCGCCAGCAGCTTGGACACTGAAGCTTTCTTT
TRBD1	TRBV6-6	TRBJ2-5	-	CASRSGTARQETQYF	TGTGCCAGCAGGTCAGGGACAGCCCGTCAAGAGACCCAGTACTTC
TRBD1	TRBV6-2/TRBV6-3	TRBJ2-5	-	CASSSGGALAETQYF	TGTGCCAGCAGTTCAGGGGGCGCCTTAGCAGAGACCCAGTACTTC
-	TRBV28	TRBJ2-1	-	CASSSDRPQFF	TGTGCCAGCAGTTCCGACAGGCCGCAGTTCTTC
-	TRBV5-4	TRBJ2-5	-	CASSNDQQQTQYF	TGTGCCAGCAGCAACGACCAGCAACAGACCCAGTACTTC
-	TRBV5-1	TRBJ2-5	-	CASSRTGSRGLETQYF	TGCGCCAGCAGCCGGACGGGGAGTCGGGGTTTAGAGACCCAGTACTTC
-	TRBV6-2/TRBV6-3	TRBJ1-3	-	CASSYGGTSSGNTIYF	TGTGCCAGCAGTTACGGTGGCACCAGCTCTGGAAACACCATATATTTT
-	TRBV24-1	TRBJ1-2	-	CATPPPGQGEVSNYGYTF	TGTGCCACCCCCCCACCCGGGCAGGGTGAGGTAAGTAACTATGGCTACACCTTC
-	TRBV18	TRBJ1-1	-	CASSPGMRENTEAFF	TGTGCCAGCTCACCCGGAATGAGGGAGAACACTGAAGCTTTCTTT
-	TRBV18	TRBJ1-2	-	CASSPRQGTRGVYGYTF	TGTGCCAGCTCACCACGCCAGGGTACCCGTGGGGTCTATGGCTACACCTTC
-	TRBV6-5	TRBJ1-2	-	CASSYSRGVNGGYTF	TGTGCCAGCAGTTACTCTCGGGGGGTTAACGGTGGCTACACCTTC
-	TRBV18	TRBJ2-5	-	CASSPGGKEETQYF	TGTGCCAGCTCACCAGGAGGTAAAGAGGAGACCCAGTACTTC
-	TRBV6-5	TRBJ1-2	-	CASSFRQANYGYTF	TGTGCCAGCAGTTTTCGACAGGCTAACTATGGCTACACCTTC
TRBD1	TRBV7-2	TRBJ1-6	once	CASSKAQGQGASPLHF	TGTGCCAGCAGCAAAGCACAGGGACAGGGGGCTTCACCCCTCCACTTT
-	TRBV9	TRBJ1-2	once	CASSVGPGPTQSGYTF	TGTGCCAGCAGCGTTGGCCCGGGCCCTACCCAAAGTGGCTACACCTTC
TRBD1	TRBV6-5	TRBJ2-7	-	CASSYGGQRYSYEQYF	TGTGCCAGCAGTTACGGGGGACAGCGGTATTCCTACGAGCAGTACTTC
TRBD1	TRBV9	TRBJ1-2	-	CASSVFAGGYGYTF	TGTGCCAGCAGCGTATTCGCAGGGGGATATGGCTACACCTTC
TRBD2	TRBV27	TRBJ2-2	-	CASSSTSSAGELFF	TGTGCCAGCAGTTCGACTAGCAGCGCCGGGGAGCTGTTTTTT
TRBD2	TRBV7-6	TRBJ2-1	-	CASSLDGTRANEQFF	TGTGCCAGCAGCTTAGACGGGACTAGAGCCAATGAGCAGTTCTTC
TRBD1	TRBV10-2	TRBJ1-2	few	CASTQGIYGYTF	TGCGCCAGCACACAGGGGATCTATGGCTACACCTTC
-	TRBV18	TRBJ1-4	-	CASSPQQGTTNEKLFF	TGTGCCAGCTCACCTCAACAGGGTACAACTAATGAAAAACTGTTTTTT
TRBD1	TRBV6-5	TRBJ1-1	-	CASMDRGRVGAAFF	TGTGCCAGCATGGACAGGGGGCGCGTCGGGGCAGCTTTCTTT
-	TRBV29-1	TRBJ1-4	-	CSVARSNEKLFF	TGCAGCGTTGCAAGAAGTAATGAAAAACTGTTTTTT
TRBD1	TRBV10-3	TRBJ1-1	-	CAISRPRQGRVTEAFF	TGTGCCATCAGTCGACCCCGACAGGGTAGAGTCACTGAAGCTTTCTTT
TRBD1	TRBV5-6	TRBJ1-5	-	CASSRWAGQNYNQPQHF	TGTGCCAGCAGCCGCTGGGCGGGACAGAACTACAATCAGCCCCAGCATTTT
TRBD2	TRBV11-2	TRBJ2-7	-	CASSSWTSGAYEQYF	TGTGCCAGCAGCTCTTGGACTAGCGGGGCCTACGAGCAGTACTTC
TRBD2	TRBV27	TRBJ2-7	-	CASSLSGRGLGHEQYF	TGTGCCAGCAGTTTATCGGGGAGGGGACTAGGCCACGAGCAGTACTTC
-	TRBV7-2	TRBJ2-1	-	CASSSIHSAVLHEQFF	TGTGCCAGCAGCTCGATCCACTCCGCGGTCCTTCATGAGCAGTTCTTC
TRBD1	TRBV28	TRBJ1-6	-	CAILAGQLGSYNSPLHF	TGTGCCATCCTCGCGGGACAGCTTGGGTCCTATAATTCACCCCTCCACTTT
-	TRBV5-4	TRBJ1-1	once	CASSLASGNTEAFF	TGTGCCAGCAGCTTGGCATCCGGGAACACTGAAGCTTTCTTT